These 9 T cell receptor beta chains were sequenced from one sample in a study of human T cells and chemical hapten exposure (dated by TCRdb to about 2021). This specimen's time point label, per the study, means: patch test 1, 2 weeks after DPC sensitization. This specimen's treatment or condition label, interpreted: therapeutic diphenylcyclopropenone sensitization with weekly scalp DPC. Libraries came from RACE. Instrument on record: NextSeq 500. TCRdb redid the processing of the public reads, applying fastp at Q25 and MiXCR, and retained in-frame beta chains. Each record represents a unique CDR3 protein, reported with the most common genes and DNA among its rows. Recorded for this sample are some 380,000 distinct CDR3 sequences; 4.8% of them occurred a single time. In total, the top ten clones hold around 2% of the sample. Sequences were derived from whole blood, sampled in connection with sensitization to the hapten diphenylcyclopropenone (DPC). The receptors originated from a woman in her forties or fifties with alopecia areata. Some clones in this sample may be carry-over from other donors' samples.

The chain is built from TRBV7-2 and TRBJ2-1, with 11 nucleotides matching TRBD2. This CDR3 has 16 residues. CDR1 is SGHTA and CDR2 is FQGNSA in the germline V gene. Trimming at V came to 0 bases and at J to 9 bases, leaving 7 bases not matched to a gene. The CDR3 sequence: CASSLASSGGAGEQFF. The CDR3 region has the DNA TGTGCCAGCAGCTTAGCGAGTAGCGGGGGGGCCGGTGAGCAGTTCTTC.

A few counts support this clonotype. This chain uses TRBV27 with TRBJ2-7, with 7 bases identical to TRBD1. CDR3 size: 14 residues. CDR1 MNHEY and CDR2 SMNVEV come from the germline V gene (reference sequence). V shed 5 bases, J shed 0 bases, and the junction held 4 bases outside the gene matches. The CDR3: CASSPTGPSYEQYF. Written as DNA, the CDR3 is TGTGCCAGCAGTCCGACAGGGCCCTCCTACGAGCAGTACTTC.

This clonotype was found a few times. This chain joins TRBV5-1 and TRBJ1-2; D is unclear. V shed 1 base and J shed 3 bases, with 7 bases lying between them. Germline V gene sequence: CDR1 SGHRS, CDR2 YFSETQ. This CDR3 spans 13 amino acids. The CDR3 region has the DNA TGCGCCAGCAGCTTGCCCACTGACTATGGCTACACCTTC. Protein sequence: CASSLPTDYGYTF.

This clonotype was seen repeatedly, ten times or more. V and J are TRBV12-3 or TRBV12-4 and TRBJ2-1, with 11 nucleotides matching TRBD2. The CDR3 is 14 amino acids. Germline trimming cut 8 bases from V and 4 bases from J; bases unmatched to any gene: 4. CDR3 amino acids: CASGGTSGYNEQFF. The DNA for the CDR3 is TGTGCCAGCGGGGGGACTAGCGGTTACAATGAGCAGTTCTTC.

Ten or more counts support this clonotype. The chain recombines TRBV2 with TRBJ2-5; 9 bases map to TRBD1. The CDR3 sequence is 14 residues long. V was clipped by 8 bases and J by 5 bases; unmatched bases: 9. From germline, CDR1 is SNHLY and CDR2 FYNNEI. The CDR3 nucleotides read TGTGCCAGCCAGAACAGGGGGCGCGGGGAGACCCAGTACTTC. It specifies CASQNRGRGETQYF.

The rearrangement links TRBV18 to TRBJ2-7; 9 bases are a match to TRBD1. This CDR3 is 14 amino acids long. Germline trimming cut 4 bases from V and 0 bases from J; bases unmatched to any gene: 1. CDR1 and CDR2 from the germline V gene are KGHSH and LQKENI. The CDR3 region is CASSRTGVSYEQYF. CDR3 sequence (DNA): TGTGCCAGCTCACGGACAGGGGTCTCCTACGAGCAGTACTTC. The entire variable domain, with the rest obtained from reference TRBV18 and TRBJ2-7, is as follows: NAGVMQNPRHLVRRRGQEARLRCSPMKGHSHVYWYRQLPEEGLKFMVYLQKENIIDESGMPKERFSAEFPKEGPSILRIQQVVRGDSAAYFCASSRTGVSYEQYFGPGTRLTVT.

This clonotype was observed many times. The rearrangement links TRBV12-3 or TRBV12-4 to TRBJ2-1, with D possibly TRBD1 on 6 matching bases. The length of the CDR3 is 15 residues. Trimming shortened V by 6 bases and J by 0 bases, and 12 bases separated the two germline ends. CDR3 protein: CASSPTGRSYNEQFF. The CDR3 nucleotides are TGTGCCAGCAGCCCGACAGGACGCTCCTACAATGAGCAGTTCTTC.

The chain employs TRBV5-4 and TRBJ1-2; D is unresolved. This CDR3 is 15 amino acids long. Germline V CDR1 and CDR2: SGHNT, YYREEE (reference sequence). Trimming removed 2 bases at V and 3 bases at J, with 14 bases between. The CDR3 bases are TGTGCCAGCAGCTTATTCGGACGGCGAGACTATGGCTACACCTTC. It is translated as CASSLFGRRDYGYTF.

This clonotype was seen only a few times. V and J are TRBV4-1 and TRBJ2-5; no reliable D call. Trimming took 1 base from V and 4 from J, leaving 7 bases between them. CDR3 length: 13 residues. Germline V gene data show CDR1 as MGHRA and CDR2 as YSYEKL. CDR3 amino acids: CASSQALVETQYF. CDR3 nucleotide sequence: TGCGCCAGCAGCCAAGCCCTTGTAGAGACCCAGTACTTC.